A selection of T cell receptor beta chains follows, all from one sample in a study of shared clonotypes between healthy human individuals. Assay used: immunoSEQ multiplex PCR; TCRdb lists only in-frame clones, some missing. The sample carries under 2.5 million clones, 85% to 95% recorded once. The specimen was naive CD4+ T cells from PBMCs. The receptors come from a man aged 18-30 years in good health. Some clones in this sample may be carry-over from other donors' samples. CDR3s include the opening cysteine and the closing phenylalanine or tryptophan. A D gene is named only where the DNA matches it firmly. Expanded clones are given a class, and other clones once, few, many or no size at all.

size: .; V: TRBV10-2; D: TRBD1; J: TRBJ2-3; CDR3: CASSVGQVDTDTQYF; DNA: TGCGCCAGCAGTGTGGGACAGGTTGACACAGATACGCAGTATTTT
size: .; V: TRBV9; D: TRBD1; J: TRBJ1-2; CDR3: CASSVGEGQGGYGYTF; DNA: TGTGCCAGCAGCGTAGGGGAGGGACAGGGCGGTTATGGCTACACCTTC
size: .; V: TRBV7-7; D: .; J: TRBJ1-5; CDR3: CASSLDRDQPQHF; DNA: TGTGCCAGCAGCTTAGACAGGGATCAGCCCCAGCATTTT
size: .; V: TRBV6-5; D: TRBD1; J: TRBJ1-6; CDR3: CASSYGTDSPLHF; DNA: TGTGCCAGCAGTTACGGGACAGATTCACCCCTCCACTTT
size: .; V: TRBV27; D: .; J: TRBJ2-2; CDR3: CASSPTGANTGELFF; DNA: TGTGCCAGCAGTCCGACAGGCGCGAACACCGGGGAGCTGTTTTTT
size: .; V: TRBV5-6; D: .; J: TRBJ1-4; CDR3: CASSPDRPGEKLFF; DNA: TGTGCCAGCAGCCCCGACAGGCCGGGCGAAAAACTGTTTTTT
size: .; V: TRBV5-1; D: .; J: TRBJ2-2; CDR3: CASSLDTPNTGELFF; DNA: TGCGCCAGCAGCTTGGACACCCCGAACACCGGGGAGCTGTTTTTT
size: .; V: TRBV5-4; D: .; J: TRBJ2-3; CDR3: CASSLDGRPDTQYF; DNA: TGTGCCAGCAGCTTGGACGGGCGGCCAGATACGCAGTATTTT
size: .; V: TRBV18; D: TRBD2; J: TRBJ2-3; CDR3: CASSPRLAGGQDTQYF; DNA: TGTGCCAGCTCCCCACGACTAGCGGGAGGACAAGATACGCAGTATTTT
size: .; V: TRBV7-3; D: .; J: TRBJ2-1; CDR3: CASSLSGYNEQFF; DNA: TGTGCCAGCAGCTTATCGGGTTACAATGAGCAGTTCTTC
size: .; V: TRBV5-6; D: TRBD1; J: TRBJ2-3; CDR3: CASSSRTGRGTDTQYF; DNA: TGTGCCAGCAGCTCAAGGACAGGGAGAGGCACAGATACGCAGTATTTT
size: .; V: TRBV19; D: .; J: TRBJ1-1; CDR3: CASSTQRRVGPEAFF; DNA: TGTGCCAGTAGTACTCAGCGTAGAGTGGGTCCTGAAGCTTTCTTT
size: .; V: TRBV7-3; D: TRBD2; J: TRBJ2-1; CDR3: CASSLKAGGLYNEQFF; DNA: TGTGCCAGCAGCTTAAAAGCGGGAGGCCTCTACAATGAGCAGTTCTTC
size: few; V: TRBV30; D: .; J: TRBJ1-2; CDR3: CAWSLQGGYGYTF; DNA: TGTGCCTGGAGCCTGCAAGGAGGGTATGGCTACACCTTC
size: .; V: TRBV11-3; D: .; J: TRBJ2-5; CDR3: CASSLDLGTQYF; DNA: TGTGCCAGCAGCTTAGATCTGGGGACCCAGTACTTC
size: .; V: TRBV19; D: .; J: TRBJ1-5; CDR3: CASSPLGRWNQPQHF; DNA: TGTGCCAGTAGTCCCCTTGGGAGGTGGAATCAGCCCCAGCATTTT
size: .; V: TRBV28; D: TRBD1; J: TRBJ2-1; CDR3: CASSFGQGASRGGSYNEQFF; DNA: TGTGCCAGCAGTTTCGGGCAGGGGGCTTCCAGGGGAGGATCCTACAATGAGCAGTTCTTC
size: .; V: TRBV20-1; D: .; J: TRBJ1-1; CDR3: CSARRNREAFF; DNA: TGCAGTGCTAGGCGGAACAGGGAAGCTTTCTTT
size: .; V: TRBV27; D: .; J: TRBJ2-3; CDR3: CASRRTRPGTDTQYF; DNA: TGTGCCAGCAGAAGGACCCGTCCAGGCACAGATACGCAGTATTTT
size: .; V: TRBV19; D: .; J: TRBJ1-1; CDR3: CASSIGAGALRAFF; DNA: TGTGCCAGTAGTATAGGGGCGGGGGCGCTGAGAGCTTTCTTT
size: .; V: TRBV5-1; D: .; J: TRBJ2-1; CDR3: CASSFLGGGYNEQFF; DNA: TGCGCCAGCAGCTTTTTGGGAGGGGGCTACAATGAGCAGTTCTTC
size: .; V: TRBV19; D: .; J: TRBJ2-7; CDR3: CASSSSGQVYEQYF; DNA: TGTGCCAGTAGTTCCTCGGGACAAGTCTACGAGCAGTACTTC
size: once; V: TRBV10-3; D: TRBD1; J: TRBJ2-3; CDR3: CAISESRGPSTDTQYF; DNA: TGTGCCATCAGTGAGTCGAGGGGGCCCAGCACAGATACGCAGTATTTT
size: .; V: TRBV10-2; D: .; J: TRBJ1-5; CDR3: CASNINLGQPQHF; DNA: TGCGCCAGCAATATTAATTTGGGTCAGCCCCAGCATTTT
size: .; V: TRBV5-1; D: .; J: TRBJ2-5; CDR3: CASSLQGGQQETQYF; DNA: TGCGCCAGCAGCTTGCAGGGGGGACAGCAAGAGACCCAGTACTTC
size: few; V: TRBV18; D: TRBD1; J: TRBJ2-6; CDR3: CASSPQGAGGANVLTF; DNA: TGTGCCAGCTCGCCCCAGGGGGCGGGTGGGGCCAACGTCCTGACTTTC
size: once; V: TRBV7-6; D: .; J: TRBJ1-5; CDR3: CASSSDATGFLPQHF; DNA: TGTGCCAGCAGCAGCGACGCAACGGGGTTTCTGCCCCAGCATTTT
size: once; V: TRBV5-6; D: .; J: TRBJ1-5; CDR3: CASSFWRLNNQPQHF; DNA: TGTGCCAGCAGCTTCTGGAGACTTAACAATCAGCCCCAGCATTTT
size: .; V: TRBV10-1; D: .; J: TRBJ1-1; CDR3: CAIISRDGYTEAFF; DNA: TGCGCCATTATATCCCGGGACGGCTACACTGAAGCTTTCTTT
size: .; V: TRBV6-5; D: TRBD1; J: TRBJ1-2; CDR3: CASRSPGQGAVGYTF; DNA: TGTGCCAGCAGGTCACCGGGACAGGGGGCGGTTGGCTACACCTTC
size: .; V: TRBV7-3; D: .; J: TRBJ2-2; CDR3: CASSLTARPGDTGELFF; DNA: TGTGCCAGCAGCTTAACGGCTCGGCCCGGAGACACCGGGGAGCTGTTTTTT
size: .; V: TRBV4-2; D: TRBD1; J: TRBJ2-7; CDR3: CASSPYRGNRYEQYF; DNA: TGTGCCAGCAGCCCTTACAGGGGTAACCGGTACGAGCAGTACTTC
size: once; V: TRBV2; D: .; J: TRBJ2-3; CDR3: CASRYSGGAPSTQYF; DNA: TGTGCCAGCAGATATAGCGGAGGGGCCCCCAGTACGCAGTATTTT
size: few; V: TRBV7-3; D: .; J: TRBJ1-1; CDR3: CASSLQGYTEAFF; DNA: TGTGCCAGCAGCCTACAGGGTTACACTGAAGCTTTCTTT
size: .; V: TRBV9; D: TRBD1; J: TRBJ2-2; CDR3: CASSAKYRGVNTGELFF; DNA: TGTGCCAGCAGCGCGAAATACAGGGGAGTGAACACCGGGGAGCTGTTTTTT
size: .; V: TRBV19; D: TRBD1; J: TRBJ1-5; CDR3: CASSLQDRGSQPQHF; DNA: TGTGCCAGTAGTCTCCAGGACAGGGGAAGTCAGCCCCAGCATTTT
size: .; V: TRBV29-1; D: .; J: TRBJ2-5; CDR3: CSVEDGYETQYF; DNA: TGCAGCGTTGAGGATGGGTACGAGACCCAGTACTTC
size: .; V: TRBV4-2; D: .; J: TRBJ2-3; CDR3: CASSQGPSGRNTQYF; DNA: TGTGCCAGCAGCCAAGGTCCGTCAGGGCGAAATACGCAGTATTTT
size: .; V: TRBV7-8; D: .; J: TRBJ2-3; CDR3: CASSLNAAEPDTQYF; DNA: TGTGCCAGCAGCTTGAACGCGGCAGAGCCAGATACGCAGTATTTT
size: .; V: TRBV30; D: .; J: TRBJ2-7; CDR3: CAWSRTNEQYF; DNA: TGTGCCTGGAGTCGAACCAACGAGCAGTACTTC
size: .; V: TRBV28; D: .; J: TRBJ2-7; CDR3: CASSSRWQYF; DNA: TGTGCCAGCAGTTCTCGGTGGCAGTACTTC